This T cell receptor beta chain was sequenced during a study of CD8+ T cells in alopecia areata. Once RNA had been extracted, it was reverse transcribed into cDNA to act as the sequencing template. The data were produced by immunoSEQ multiplex PCR, yet TCRdb's version contains in-frame clones alone and is incomplete. The sample carries roughly 190,000 clones, 50% to 60% recorded once. This clone was counted once. The antigen is undetermined. Trimming took 3 bases from V and 2 from J, leaving 13 bases between them. Per germline, CDR1 SNHLY and CDR2 FYNNEI. The CDR3 is 16 amino acids. This sample's treatment: oral pan-JAK inhibitor, 5-10 mg twice daily. Study-wide points: The study found tofacitinib significantly decreased scalp clonality and expanded CD8+ clones among the top 100. Mice showed clearer TCR sharing than patients did, a gap that was possibly HLA-related. Persistence in scalp and blood during tofacitinib was observed for many expanded lesional clones. With just one nonresponder, it is still uncertain whether baseline CD8+ expansion relates to response.

Sequenced here: CD4+ T cells sorted from blood, sampled at week 4, from a patient treated with tofacitinib. The chain combines TRBV2 with TRBJ2-2, with a tentative D call TRBD1 (6 bases). The receptor comes from a human donor with alopecia areata. The CDR3 coding sequence is TGTGCCAGCAGTGAGGGAAGGACAGCTAACACCGGGGAGCTGTTTTTT. Translated, it gives CASSEGRTANTGELFF.